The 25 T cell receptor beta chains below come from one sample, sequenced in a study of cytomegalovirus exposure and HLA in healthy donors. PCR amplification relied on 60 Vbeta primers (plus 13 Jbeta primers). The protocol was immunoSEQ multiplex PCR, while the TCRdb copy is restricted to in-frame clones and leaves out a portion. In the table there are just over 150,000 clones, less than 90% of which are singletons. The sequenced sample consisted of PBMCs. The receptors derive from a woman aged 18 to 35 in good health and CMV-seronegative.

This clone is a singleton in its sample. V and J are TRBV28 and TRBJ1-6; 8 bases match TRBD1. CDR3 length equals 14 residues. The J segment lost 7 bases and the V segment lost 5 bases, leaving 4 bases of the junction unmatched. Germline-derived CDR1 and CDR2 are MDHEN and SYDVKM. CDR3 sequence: CASSADRVNSPLHF. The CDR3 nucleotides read TGTGCCAGCAGTGCGGACAGGGTGAATTCACCCCTCCACTTT.

CDR3 sequence (DNA): TGCGCCAGCAGCCCCGGGTGGAGTAGCGAGCAGTACTTC. Translating gives CASSPGWSSEQYF. This rearrangement joins TRBV5-1 to TRBJ2-7; D uncertain. Germline V CDR1 and CDR2: SGHRS, YFSETQ. V was shortened by 4 bases and J by 6 bases, with 14 bases between the two germline ends. The CDR3 runs 13 residues.

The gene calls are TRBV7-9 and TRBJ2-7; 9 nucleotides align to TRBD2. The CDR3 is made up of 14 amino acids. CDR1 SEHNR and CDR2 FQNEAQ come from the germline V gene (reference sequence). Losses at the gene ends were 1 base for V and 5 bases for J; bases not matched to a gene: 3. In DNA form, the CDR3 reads TGTGCCAGCAGCTTAGTAGCGGGAGAAAACGAGCAGTACTTC. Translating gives CASSLVAGENEQYF.

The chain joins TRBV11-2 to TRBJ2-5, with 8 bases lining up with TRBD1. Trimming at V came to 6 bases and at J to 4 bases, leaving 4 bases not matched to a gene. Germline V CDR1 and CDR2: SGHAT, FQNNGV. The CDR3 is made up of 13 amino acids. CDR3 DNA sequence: TGTGCCAGCAGGCCAGGGGGCGCAGAGACCCAGTACTTC. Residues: CASRPGGAETQYF. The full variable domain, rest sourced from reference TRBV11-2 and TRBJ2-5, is EAGVAQSPRYKIIEKRQSVAFWCNPISGHATLYWYQQILGQGPKLLIQFQNNGVVDDSQLPKDRFSAERLKGVDSTLKIQPAKLEDSAVYLCASRPGGAETQYFGPGTRLLVL.

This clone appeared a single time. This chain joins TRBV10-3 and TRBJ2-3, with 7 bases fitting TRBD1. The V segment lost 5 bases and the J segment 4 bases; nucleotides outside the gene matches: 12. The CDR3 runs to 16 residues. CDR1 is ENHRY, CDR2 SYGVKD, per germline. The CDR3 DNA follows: TGTGCCATCAGTCTTATAACAGGGGCTGGCCCAGATACGCAGTATTTT. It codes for CAISLITGAGPDTQYF.

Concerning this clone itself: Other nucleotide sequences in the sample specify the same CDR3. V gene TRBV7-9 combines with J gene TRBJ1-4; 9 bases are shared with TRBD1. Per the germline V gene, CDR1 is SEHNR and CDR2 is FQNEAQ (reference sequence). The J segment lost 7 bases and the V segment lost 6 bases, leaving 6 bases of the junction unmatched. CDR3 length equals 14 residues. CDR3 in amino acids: CASRETGGGEKLFF. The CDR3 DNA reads TGTGCCAGCAGAGAGACAGGGGGGGGTGAAAAACTGTTTTTT.

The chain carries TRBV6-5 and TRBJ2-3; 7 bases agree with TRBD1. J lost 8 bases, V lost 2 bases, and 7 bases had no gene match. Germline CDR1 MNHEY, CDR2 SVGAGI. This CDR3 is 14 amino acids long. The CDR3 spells CASSYDRERGTQYF. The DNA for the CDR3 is TGTGCCAGCAGTTACGACAGGGAGAGGGGTACGCAGTATTTT.

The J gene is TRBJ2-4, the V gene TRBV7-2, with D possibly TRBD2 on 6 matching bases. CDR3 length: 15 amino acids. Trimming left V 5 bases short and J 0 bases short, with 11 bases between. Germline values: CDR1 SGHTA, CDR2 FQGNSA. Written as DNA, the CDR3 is TGTGCCAGCAGCCCCCCGGGACTAGCCAAAAACATTCAGTACTTC. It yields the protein CASSPPGLAKNIQYF.

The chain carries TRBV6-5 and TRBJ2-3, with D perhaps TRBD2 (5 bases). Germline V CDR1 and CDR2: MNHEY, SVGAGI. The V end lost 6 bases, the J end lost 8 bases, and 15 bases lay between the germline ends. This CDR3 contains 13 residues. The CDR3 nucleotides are TGTGCCAGCAGACGCCGGGTGGAGGCTACGCAGTATTTT. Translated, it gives CASRRRVEATQYF.

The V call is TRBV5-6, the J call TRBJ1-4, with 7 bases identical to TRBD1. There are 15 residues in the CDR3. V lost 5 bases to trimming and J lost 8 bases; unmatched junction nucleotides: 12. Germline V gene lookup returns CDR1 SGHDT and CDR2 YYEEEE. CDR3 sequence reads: CASRAATGSHEKLFF. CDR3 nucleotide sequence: TGTGCCAGCAGGGCGGCGACAGGGTCTCACGAAAAACTGTTTTTT.

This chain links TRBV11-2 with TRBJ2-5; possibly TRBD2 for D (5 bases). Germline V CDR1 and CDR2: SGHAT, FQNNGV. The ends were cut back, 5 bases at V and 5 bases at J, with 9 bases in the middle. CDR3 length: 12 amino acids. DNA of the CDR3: TGTGCCAGCAGCCCGCCGGGGGAGACCCAGTACTTC. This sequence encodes CASSPPGETQYF.

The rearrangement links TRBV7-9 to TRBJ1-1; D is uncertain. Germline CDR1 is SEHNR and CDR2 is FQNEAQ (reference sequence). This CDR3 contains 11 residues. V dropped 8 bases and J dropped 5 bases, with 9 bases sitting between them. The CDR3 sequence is CASEAETEAFF. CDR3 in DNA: TGTGCCAGCGAGGCGGAGACTGAAGCTTTCTTT.

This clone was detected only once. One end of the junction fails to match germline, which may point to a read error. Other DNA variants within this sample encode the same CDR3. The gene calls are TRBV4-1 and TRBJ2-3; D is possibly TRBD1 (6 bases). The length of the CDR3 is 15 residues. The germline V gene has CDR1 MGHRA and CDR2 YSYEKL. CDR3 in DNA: TGTGCCAGCAGCCAAGATCGTGGGGGCCCAGATACGCAGTATTTT. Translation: CASSQDRGGPDTQYF.

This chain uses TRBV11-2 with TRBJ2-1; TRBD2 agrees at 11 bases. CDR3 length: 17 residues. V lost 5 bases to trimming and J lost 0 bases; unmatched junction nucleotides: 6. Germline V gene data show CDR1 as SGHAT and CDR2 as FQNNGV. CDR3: CASSLLAGGDSYNEQFF. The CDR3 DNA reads TGTGCCAGCAGCCTCCTAGCGGGAGGCGACTCCTACAATGAGCAGTTCTTC. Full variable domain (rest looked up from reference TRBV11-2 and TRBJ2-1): EAGVAQSPRYKIIEKRQSVAFWCNPISGHATLYWYQQILGQGPKLLIQFQNNGVVDDSQLPKDRFSAERLKGVDSTLKIQPAKLEDSAVYLCASSLLAGGDSYNEQFFGPGTRLTVL.

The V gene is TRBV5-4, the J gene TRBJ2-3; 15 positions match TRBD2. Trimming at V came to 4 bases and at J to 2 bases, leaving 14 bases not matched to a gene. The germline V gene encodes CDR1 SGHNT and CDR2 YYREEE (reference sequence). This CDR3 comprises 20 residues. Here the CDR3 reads CASSRYPWTSGGANTDTQYF. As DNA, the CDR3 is TGTGCCAGCAGCAGATACCCGTGGACTAGCGGGGGGGCGAACACAGATACGCAGTATTTT.

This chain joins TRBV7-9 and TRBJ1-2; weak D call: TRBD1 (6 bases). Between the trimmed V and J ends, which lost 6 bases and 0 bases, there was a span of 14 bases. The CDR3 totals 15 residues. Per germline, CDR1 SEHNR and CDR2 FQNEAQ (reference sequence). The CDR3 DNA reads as TGTGCCAGCAGTCACCAGGACAGACCTAACTATGGCTACACCTTC. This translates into CASSHQDRPNYGYTF.

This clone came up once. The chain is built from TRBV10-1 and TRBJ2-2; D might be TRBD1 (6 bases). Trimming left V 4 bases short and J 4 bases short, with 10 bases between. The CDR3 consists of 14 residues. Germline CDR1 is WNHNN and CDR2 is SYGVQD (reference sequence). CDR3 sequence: CASSAAGATGELFF. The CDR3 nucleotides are TGCGCCAGCAGTGCGGCAGGGGCCACCGGGGAGCTGTTTTTT.

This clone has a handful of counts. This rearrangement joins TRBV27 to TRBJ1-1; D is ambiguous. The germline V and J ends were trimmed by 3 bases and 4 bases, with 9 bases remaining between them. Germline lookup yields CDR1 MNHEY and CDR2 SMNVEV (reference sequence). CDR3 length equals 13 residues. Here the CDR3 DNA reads TGTGCCAGCAGTTTGGAGCGGGGCACTGAAGCTTTCTTT. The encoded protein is CASSLERGTEAFF.

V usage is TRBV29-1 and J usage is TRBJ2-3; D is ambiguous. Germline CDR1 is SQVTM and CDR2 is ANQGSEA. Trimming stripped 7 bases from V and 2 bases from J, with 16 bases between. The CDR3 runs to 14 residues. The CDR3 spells CSGGARYYTDTQYF. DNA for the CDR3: TGCAGCGGAGGCGCGAGATACTACACAGATACGCAGTATTTT.

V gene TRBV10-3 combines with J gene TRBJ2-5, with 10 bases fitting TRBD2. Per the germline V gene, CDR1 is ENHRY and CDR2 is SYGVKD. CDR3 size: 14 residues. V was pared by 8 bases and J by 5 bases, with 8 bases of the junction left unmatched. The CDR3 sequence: CAIRSSGGEETQYF. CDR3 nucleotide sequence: TGTGCCATCCGGTCTAGCGGGGGAGAGGAGACCCAGTACTTC.

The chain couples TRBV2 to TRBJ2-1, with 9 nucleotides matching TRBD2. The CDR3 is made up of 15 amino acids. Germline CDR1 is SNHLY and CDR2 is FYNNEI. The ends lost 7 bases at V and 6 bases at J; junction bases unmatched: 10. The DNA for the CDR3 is TGTGCCAGCATGACTAGAGCGGGGGGTTTCAATGAGCAGTTCTTC. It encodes CASMTRAGGFNEQFF.

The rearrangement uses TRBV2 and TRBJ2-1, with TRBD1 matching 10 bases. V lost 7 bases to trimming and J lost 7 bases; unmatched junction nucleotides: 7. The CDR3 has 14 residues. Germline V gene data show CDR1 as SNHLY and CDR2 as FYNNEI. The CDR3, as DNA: TGTGCCAGCACGAGACAGGGGGCTGTAAATGAGCAGTTCTTC. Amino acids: CASTRQGAVNEQFF.

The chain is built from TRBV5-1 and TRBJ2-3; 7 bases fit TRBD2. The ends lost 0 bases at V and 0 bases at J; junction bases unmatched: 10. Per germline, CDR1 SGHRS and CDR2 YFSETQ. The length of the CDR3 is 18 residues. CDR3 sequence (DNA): TGCGCCAGCAGCTTGGCAGCGGGGATGCCTTCTAGCACAGATACGCAGTATTTT. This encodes CASSLAAGMPSSTDTQYF.

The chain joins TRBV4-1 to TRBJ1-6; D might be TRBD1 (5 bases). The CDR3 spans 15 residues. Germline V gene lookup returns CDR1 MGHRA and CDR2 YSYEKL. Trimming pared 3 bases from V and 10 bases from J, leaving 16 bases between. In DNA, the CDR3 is TGCGCCAGCAGCCAGTTAGCCCGGGGGGTCTCACCCCTCCACTTT. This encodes CASSQLARGVSPLHF.

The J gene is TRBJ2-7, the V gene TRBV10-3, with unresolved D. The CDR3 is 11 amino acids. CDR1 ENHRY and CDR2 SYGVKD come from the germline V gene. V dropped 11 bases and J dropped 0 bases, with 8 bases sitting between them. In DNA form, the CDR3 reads TGTGCCTCTAGAAGCTCCTACGAGCAGTACTTC. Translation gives CASRSSYEQYF.